This T cell receptor (beta chain) was identified in a study of CD8 T cells in ankylosing spondylitis. MiXCR was run by TCRdb on the 5' RACE reads, yielding one entry per CDR3 protein. Of around 280,000 distinct CDR3 sequences listed, around 20% are singletons. Germline values: CDR1 DFQATT, CDR2 SNEGSKA (reference sequence). V was cut by 5 bases and J by 0 bases, with 19 bases left in between. CDR3 size: 16 residues. Input material: blood, either unsorted or a sorted T cell fraction (not recorded which). This sequence was found in a male donor with ankylosing spondylitis or in good health (not recorded which). The J gene is TRBJ2-5, the V gene TRBV20-1; D uncertain. The CDR3 region is CSADSEEDSYQETQYF. CDR3 sequence (DNA): TGCAGTGCTGATTCCGAGGAAGACTCGTACCAAGAGACCCAGTACTTC.